This T cell receptor beta chain was captured by sequencing in a study of blood T cell repertoires in COVID-19. Study context: Whether acute or convalescent, the COVID-19 samples came from the United States, Italy and Spain. From T cells, B-cell-depleted T cells, or PBMCs came the material, which was cDNA or gDNA.

Profiling relied on immunoSEQ multiplex PCR, and the TCRdb table lists in-frame clones only, not all of them. The sample has approximately 99,000 clones; over 75% are singletons. The V gene's germline CDR1 is SEHNR and CDR2 FQNEAQ (reference sequence). Trimming cost V 8 bases and J 7 bases; bases outside gene matches: 7. The CDR3 length is 14 residues. The specimen sequenced was peripheral blood. This sequence originates from a human donor in a cohort sampled during active COVID-19. The chain employs TRBV7-9 and TRBJ1-4, with 10 bases lining up with TRBD1. For the CDR3, the DNA is TGTGCCAGCTCCCAGGGACAGGGGACTGAAAAACTGTTTTTT. It codes for CASSQGQGTEKLFF.